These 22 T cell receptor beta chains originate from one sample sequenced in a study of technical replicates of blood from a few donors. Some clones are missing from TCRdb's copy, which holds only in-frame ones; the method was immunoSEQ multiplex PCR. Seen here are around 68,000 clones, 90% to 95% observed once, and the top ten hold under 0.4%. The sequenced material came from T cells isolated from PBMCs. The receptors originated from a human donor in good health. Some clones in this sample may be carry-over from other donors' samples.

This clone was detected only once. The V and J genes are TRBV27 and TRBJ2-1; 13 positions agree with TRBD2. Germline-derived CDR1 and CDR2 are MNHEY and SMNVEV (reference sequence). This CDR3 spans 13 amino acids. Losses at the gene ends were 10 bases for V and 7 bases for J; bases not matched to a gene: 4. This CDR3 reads CAIRTSGSNEQFF. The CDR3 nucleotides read TGTGCCATCCGGACTAGCGGGAGTAATGAGCAGTTCTTC.

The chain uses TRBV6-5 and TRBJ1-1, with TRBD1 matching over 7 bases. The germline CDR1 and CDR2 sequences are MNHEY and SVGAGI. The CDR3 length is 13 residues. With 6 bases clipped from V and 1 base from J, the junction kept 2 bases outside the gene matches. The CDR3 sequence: CASRDRRNTEAFF. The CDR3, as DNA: TGTGCCAGCAGGGACAGGAGGAACACTGAAGCTTTCTTT.

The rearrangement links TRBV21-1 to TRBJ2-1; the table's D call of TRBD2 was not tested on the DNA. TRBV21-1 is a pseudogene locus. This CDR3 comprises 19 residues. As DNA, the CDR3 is TGTGCCAGCAGCAGACCGGGACTAGATAGCGCTAGCTCCTACAATGAGCAGTTCTTC. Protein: CASSRPGLDSASSYNEQFF.

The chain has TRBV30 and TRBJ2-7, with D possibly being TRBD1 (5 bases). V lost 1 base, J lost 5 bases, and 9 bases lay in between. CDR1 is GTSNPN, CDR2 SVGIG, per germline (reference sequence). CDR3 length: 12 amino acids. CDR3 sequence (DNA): TGTGCCTGGAGTGCACAAGGGGACGAGCAGTACTTC. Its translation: CAWSAQGDEQYF.

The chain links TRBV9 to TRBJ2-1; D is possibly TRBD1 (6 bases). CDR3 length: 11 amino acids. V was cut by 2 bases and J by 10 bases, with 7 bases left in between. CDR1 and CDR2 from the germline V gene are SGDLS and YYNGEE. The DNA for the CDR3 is TGTGCCAGCAGCGTGGACAGAGAGCAGTTCTTC. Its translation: CASSVDREQFF.

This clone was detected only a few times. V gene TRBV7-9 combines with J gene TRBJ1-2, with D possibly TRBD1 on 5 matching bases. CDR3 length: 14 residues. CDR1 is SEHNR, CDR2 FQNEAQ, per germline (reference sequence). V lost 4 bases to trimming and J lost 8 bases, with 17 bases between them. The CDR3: CASSSGGGVSGYTF. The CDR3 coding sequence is TGTGCCAGCAGCTCCGGCGGGGGAGTTAGCGGCTACACCTTC.

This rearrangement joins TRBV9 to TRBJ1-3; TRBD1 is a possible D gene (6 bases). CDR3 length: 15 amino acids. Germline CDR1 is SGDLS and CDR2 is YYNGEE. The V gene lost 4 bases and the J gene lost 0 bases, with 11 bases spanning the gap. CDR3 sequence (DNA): TGTGCCAGCAGCTATGGACAGACCTCTGGAAACACCATATATTTT. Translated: CASSYGQTSGNTIYF.

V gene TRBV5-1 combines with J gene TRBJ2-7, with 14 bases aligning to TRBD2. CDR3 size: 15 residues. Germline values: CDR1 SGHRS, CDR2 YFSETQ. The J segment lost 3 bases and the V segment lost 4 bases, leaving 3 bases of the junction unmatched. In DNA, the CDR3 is TGCGCCAGCAGCATGGGACTAGCGGGAGACTACGAGCAGTACTTC. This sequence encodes CASSMGLAGDYEQYF.

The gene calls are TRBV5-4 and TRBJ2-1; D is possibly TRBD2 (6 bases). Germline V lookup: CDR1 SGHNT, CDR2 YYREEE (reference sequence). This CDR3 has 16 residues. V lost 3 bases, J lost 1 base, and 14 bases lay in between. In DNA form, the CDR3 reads TGTGCCAGCAGCTGGGGGACTGTACTTTCCTACAATGAGCAGTTCTTC. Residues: CASSWGTVLSYNEQFF.

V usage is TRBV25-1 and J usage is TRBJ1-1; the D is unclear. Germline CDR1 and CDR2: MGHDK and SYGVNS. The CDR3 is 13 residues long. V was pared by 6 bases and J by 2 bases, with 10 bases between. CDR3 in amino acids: CASRAGGNTEAFF. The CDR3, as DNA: TGTGCCAGCAGGGCTGGAGGTAACACTGAAGCTTTCTTT.

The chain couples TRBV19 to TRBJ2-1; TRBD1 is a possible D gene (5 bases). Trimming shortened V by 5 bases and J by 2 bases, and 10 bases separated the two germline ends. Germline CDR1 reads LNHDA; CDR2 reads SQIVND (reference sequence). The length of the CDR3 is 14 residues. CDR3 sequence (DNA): TGTGCCAGTAGTGCAGGACACCCCTACAATGAGCAGTTCTTC. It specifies CASSAGHPYNEQFF. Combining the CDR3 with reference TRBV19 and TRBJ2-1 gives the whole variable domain DGGITQSPKYLFRKEGQNVTLSCEQNLNHDAMYWYRQDPGQGLRLIYYSQIVNDFQKGDIAEGYSVSREKKESFPLTVTSAQKNPTAFYLCASSAGHPYNEQFFGPGTRLTVL.

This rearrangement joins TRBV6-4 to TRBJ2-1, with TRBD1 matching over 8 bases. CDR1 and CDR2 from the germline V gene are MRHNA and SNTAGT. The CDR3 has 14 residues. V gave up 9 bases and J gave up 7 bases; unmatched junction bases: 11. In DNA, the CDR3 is TGTGCCAGAAATCCGGACAGGGCGAGTAATGAGCAGTTCTTC. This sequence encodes CARNPDRASNEQFF.

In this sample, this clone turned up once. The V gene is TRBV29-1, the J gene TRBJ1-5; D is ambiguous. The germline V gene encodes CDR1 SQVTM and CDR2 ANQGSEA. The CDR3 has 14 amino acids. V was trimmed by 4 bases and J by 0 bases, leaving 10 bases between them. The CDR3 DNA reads TGCAGCGTTGCATCGGACTTTAGCAATCAGCCCCAGCATTTT. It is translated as CSVASDFSNQPQHF.

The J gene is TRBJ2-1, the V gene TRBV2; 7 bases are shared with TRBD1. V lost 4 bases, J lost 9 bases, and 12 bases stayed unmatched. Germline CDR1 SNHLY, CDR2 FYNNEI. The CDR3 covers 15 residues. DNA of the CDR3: TGTGCCAGCAGTGGGGAACAGGGGCCAGGGGGTGAGCAGTTCTTC. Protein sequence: CASSGEQGPGGEQFF.

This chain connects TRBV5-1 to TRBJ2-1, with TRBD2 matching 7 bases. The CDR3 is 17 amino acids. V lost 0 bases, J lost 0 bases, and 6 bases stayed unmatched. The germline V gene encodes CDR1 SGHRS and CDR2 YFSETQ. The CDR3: CASSLVGLAASYNEQFF. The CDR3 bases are TGCGCCAGCAGCTTGGTGGGTCTAGCGGCCTCCTACAATGAGCAGTTCTTC.

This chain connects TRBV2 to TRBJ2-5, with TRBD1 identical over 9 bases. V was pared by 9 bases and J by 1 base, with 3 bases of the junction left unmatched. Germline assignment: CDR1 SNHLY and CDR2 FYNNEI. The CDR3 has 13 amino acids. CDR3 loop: CASGQGTQETQYF. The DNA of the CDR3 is TGTGCCAGTGGACAGGGGACCCAAGAGACCCAGTACTTC.

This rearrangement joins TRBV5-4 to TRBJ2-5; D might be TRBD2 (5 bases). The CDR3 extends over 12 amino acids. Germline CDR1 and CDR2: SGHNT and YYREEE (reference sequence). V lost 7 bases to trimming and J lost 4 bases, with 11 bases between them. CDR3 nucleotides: TGTGCCAGCTCAAAGAGCGGAGAGACCCAGTACTTC. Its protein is CASSKSGETQYF.

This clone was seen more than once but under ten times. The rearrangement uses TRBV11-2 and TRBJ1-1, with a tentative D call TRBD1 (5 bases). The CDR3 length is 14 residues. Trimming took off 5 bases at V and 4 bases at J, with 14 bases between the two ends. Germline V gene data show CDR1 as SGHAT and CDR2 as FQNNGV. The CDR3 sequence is CASSTQQGSTEAFF. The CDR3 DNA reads TGTGCCAGCAGCACCCAGCAGGGAAGCACTGAAGCTTTCTTT.

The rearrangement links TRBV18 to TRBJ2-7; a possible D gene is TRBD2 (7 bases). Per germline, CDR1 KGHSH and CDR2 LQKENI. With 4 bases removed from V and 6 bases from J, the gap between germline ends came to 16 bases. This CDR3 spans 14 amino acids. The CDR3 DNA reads TGTGCCAGCTCACTCGCAGCAGGGGAGGGCGAGCAGTACTTC. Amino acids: CASSLAAGEGEQYF.

Written as DNA, the CDR3 is TGTGCTAGTGGTTTGGGGTGGGGCAGGGTGCGACTCTCTGGGGCCAACGTCCTGACTTTC. This gives the protein CASGLGWGRVRLSGANVLTF. The chain combines TRBV12-5 with TRBJ2-6; D possibly corresponds to TRBD1 (5 bases). This CDR3 is 20 amino acids long. Trimming left V 1 base short and J 0 bases short, with 19 bases between. CDR1 and CDR2 (germline): LGHNT, FRNRAP.

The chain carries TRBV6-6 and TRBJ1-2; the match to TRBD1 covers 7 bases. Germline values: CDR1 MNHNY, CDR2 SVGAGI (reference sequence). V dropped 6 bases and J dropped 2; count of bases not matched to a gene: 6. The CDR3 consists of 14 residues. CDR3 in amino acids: CASSPDRANYGYTF. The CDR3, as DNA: TGTGCCAGCAGCCCCGACAGGGCGAACTATGGCTACACCTTC.

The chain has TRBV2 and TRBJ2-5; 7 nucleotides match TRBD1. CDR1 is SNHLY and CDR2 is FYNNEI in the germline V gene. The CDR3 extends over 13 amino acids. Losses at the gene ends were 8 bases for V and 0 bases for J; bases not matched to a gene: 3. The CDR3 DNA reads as TGTGCCAGCGGGACAGCCTACCAAGAGACCCAGTACTTC. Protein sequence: CASGTAYQETQYF.